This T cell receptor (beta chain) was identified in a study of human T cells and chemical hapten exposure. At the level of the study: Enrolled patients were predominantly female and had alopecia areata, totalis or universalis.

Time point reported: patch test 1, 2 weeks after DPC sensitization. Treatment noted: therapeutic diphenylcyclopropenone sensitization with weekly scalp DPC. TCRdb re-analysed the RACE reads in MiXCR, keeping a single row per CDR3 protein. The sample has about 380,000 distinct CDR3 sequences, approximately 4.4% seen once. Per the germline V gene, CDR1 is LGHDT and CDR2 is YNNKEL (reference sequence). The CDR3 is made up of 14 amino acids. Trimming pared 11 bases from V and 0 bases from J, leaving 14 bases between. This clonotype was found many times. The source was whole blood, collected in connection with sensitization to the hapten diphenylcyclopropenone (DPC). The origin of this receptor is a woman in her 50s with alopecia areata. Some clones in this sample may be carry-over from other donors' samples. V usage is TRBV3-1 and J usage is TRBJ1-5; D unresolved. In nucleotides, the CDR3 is TGTGCCGTTGGGGAGCAATATAGCAATCAGCCCCAGCATTTT. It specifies CAVGEQYSNQPQHF.